Reported below is one TCR beta chain. The CDR3 has 16 amino acids. The junction had 7 bases not matched to a gene; V was cut back by 5 bases and J by 4 bases. The V gene's germline CDR1 is KGHDR and CDR2 SFDVKD. This sample is part of a study of blood T cell repertoires in COVID-19. Overall study: Spain, Italy and the United States supplied samples that represented acute and convalescent COVID-19.

As handled by the study authors: For nucleated cells, counts were estimated from reference gene primer amplification. This table comes from immunoSEQ multiplex PCR, and its TCRdb copy is limited to in-frame clones, with some not included. V, J and clone size reflect that table, while D and trimming were determined from the DNA. The sample shows about 190,000 clones, 70% to 85% of them seen only once. This chain links TRBV24-1 with TRBJ2-5; TRBD2 agrees at 12 bases. This TCR came from a woman aged 30 to 39 with acute or convalescent COVID-19. Sequences were obtained from peripheral blood. CDR3 in DNA: TGTGCCACCAGTGGCGGAACTAGCGGGAGGACAGAGACCCAGTACTTC. Translation gives CATSGGTSGRTETQYF.